The 28 T cell receptor beta chains in this list originate from one sample, sequenced in a study of shared clonotypes between healthy human individuals. CD45RO-negative cells were positively selected for CCR7, leaving out terminally differentiated effector memory CD45RA+ cells. TCRdb's copy holds only in-frame clones and misses some; the assay was immunoSEQ multiplex PCR. The sample shows about 2.1 million clones, around 93% of them seen only once. Sequenced: naive CD8+ T cells from PBMCs. The receptors derive from a man aged 18 to 35 in good health. Some clones in this sample may be carry-over from other donors' samples.

The chain is built from TRBV4-3 and TRBJ2-5, with D hard to call. Per germline, CDR1 LGHNA and CDR2 YSLEER. V was cut by 3 bases and J by 5 bases, with 19 bases left in between. This CDR3 region has 16 residues. The CDR3 region has the DNA TGCGCCAGCAGCCAGTCGGGCTTAAGATGGGCCGAGACCCAGTACTTC. Protein product: CASSQSGLRWAETQYF.

The chain has TRBV6-6 and TRBJ1-2, with TRBD1 matching over 8 bases. V lost 10 bases and J lost 5; bases outside the gene matches: 9. Germline values: CDR1 MNHNY, CDR2 SVGAGI (reference sequence). The CDR3 runs 13 residues. The CDR3 DNA reads as TGTGCCACCTACCCAGGGGGCCCTTATGGCTACACCTTC. Protein sequence: CATYPGGPYGYTF.

The genes are TRBV5-1 and TRBJ2-3, with D perhaps TRBD1 or TRBD2 (5 bases each). CDR3 length: 17 residues. The V end was cut by 4 bases, the J end by 0 bases, with 18 bases between. From germline, CDR1 is SGHRS and CDR2 YFSETQ. DNA for the CDR3: TGCGCCAGCAGCCCCGGCCCCCGGGACGCAAGCACAGATACGCAGTATTTT. Amino acid sequence: CASSPGPRDASTDTQYF. Variable domain in full (rest from reference TRBV5-1 and TRBJ2-3): KAGVTQTPRYLIKTRGQQVTLSCSPISGHRSVSWYQQTPGQGLQFLFEYFSETQRNKGNFPGRFSGRQFSNSRSEMNVSTLELGDSALYLCASSPGPRDASTDTQYFGPGTRLTVL.

The gene calls are TRBV28 and TRBJ2-7; the D call may be TRBD1 or TRBD2 (5 bases each). Trimming shortened V by 4 bases and J by 1 base, and 17 bases separated the two germline ends. The CDR3 is 16 residues long. Germline-derived CDR1 and CDR2 are MDHEN and SYDVKM. CDR3 loop: CASSSWTLGESYEQYF. Here the CDR3 DNA reads TGTGCCAGCAGTTCATGGACCCTAGGGGAGTCCTACGAGCAGTACTTC.

The V gene is TRBV28, the J gene TRBJ1-1; tentatively, D is TRBD1 (5 bases). The CDR3 is 15 amino acids. The ends were cut back, 3 bases at V and 5 bases at J, with 16 bases in the middle. The V gene's germline CDR1 is MDHEN and CDR2 SYDVKM. CDR3 residues: CASSLRKGIRTEAFF. The CDR3 DNA sequence: TGTGCCAGCAGTTTGAGGAAGGGGATAAGGACTGAAGCTTTCTTT.

The chain recombines TRBV4-1 with TRBJ1-3; D is undetermined. The V end was cut by 4 bases, the J end by 0 bases, with 10 bases between. The CDR3 runs to 15 residues. CDR1 and CDR2 from the germline V gene are MGHRA and YSYEKL. CDR3 in amino acids: CASSRTGSSGNTIYF. The CDR3 DNA is TGCGCCAGCAGCCGTACCGGGAGCTCTGGAAACACCATATATTTT.

The V and J genes are TRBV25-1 and TRBJ2-5; 7 positions match TRBD1. J gave up 5 bases and V 1 base, and 10 bases lay outside the gene matches. Per germline, CDR1 MGHDK and CDR2 SYGVNS. The CDR3 consists of 16 residues. The CDR3 region has the DNA TGTGCCAGCAGTGAATTAGTGGGGGAAGGGGGCGAGACCCAGTACTTC. Translation: CASSELVGEGGETQYF.

This chain connects TRBV27 to TRBJ2-1; 9 bases fit TRBD1. This CDR3 has 14 residues. Germline V gives CDR1 MNHEY, CDR2 SMNVEV (reference sequence). The V and J ends lost 2 bases and 10 bases, in that order; junction bases with no gene match: 6. The CDR3 DNA reads as TGTGCCAGCAGTTTAGGGACAGGGAAGTACGAGCAGTTCTTC. It encodes CASSLGTGKYEQFF.

V gene TRBV29-1 combines with J gene TRBJ2-5, with D possibly being TRBD1 or TRBD2 (5 bases each). CDR1 and CDR2 from the germline V gene are SQVTM and ANQGSEA. This CDR3 comprises 17 residues. The germline V and J ends were trimmed by 1 base and 5 bases, with 23 bases remaining between them. The CDR3 loop is CSVEGWNRDGRKETQYF. In DNA, the CDR3 is TGCAGCGTTGAAGGTTGGAACCGGGACGGTAGGAAGGAGACCCAGTACTTC. The variable domain in full, completed from reference TRBV29-1 and TRBJ2-5, reads SAVISQKPSRDICQRGTSLTIQCQVDSQVTMMFWYRQQPGQSLTLIATANQGSEATYESGFVIDKFPISRPNLTFSTLTVSNMSPEDSSIYLCSVEGWNRDGRKETQYFGPGTRLLVL.

This chain links TRBV4-2 with TRBJ2-7, with 8 bases matching TRBD2. Germline V CDR1 and CDR2: LGHNA, YNFKEQ. The CDR3 has 16 residues. The V gene end was trimmed by 4 bases and the J gene end by 0 bases; junction bases not matched to a gene: 8. CDR3 in DNA: TGTGCCAGCAGCCCGAAGGCTAGCGGGCCCTCCTACGAGCAGTACTTC. Encoded protein: CASSPKASGPSYEQYF.

The chain uses TRBV2 and TRBJ2-3; TRBD1 or TRBD2 may be the D gene (5 bases each). In germline, CDR1 is SNHLY, CDR2 FYNNEI. Trimming took 9 bases from V and 1 from J, leaving 17 bases between them. The CDR3 totals 15 residues. CDR3 residues: CARKNSGTRTDTQYF. As DNA, the CDR3 is TGTGCCAGAAAGAATTCCGGGACGCGCACAGATACGCAGTATTTT. The full variable domain, rest sourced from reference TRBV2 and TRBJ2-3, is EPEVTQTPSHQVTQMGQEVILRCVPISNHLYFYWYRQILGQKVEFLVSFYNNEISEKSEIFDDQFSVERPDGSNFTLKIRSTKLEDSAMYFCARKNSGTRTDTQYFGPGTRLTVL.

J is TRBJ2-7 and V is TRBV6-5; a possible D gene is TRBD1 (6 bases). CDR1 is MNHEY and CDR2 is SVGAGI in the germline V gene. The CDR3 is 15 amino acids. V was pared by 5 bases and J by 6 bases, with 20 bases between. The chain's CDR3 is CASSQSTGATLEQYF. The CDR3 DNA sequence: TGTGCCAGCAGTCAATCGACAGGCGCGACCCTCGAGCAGTACTTC.

On this clone itself: Other DNA sequences in this sample translate to the same CDR3. The chain combines TRBV7-8 with TRBJ1-1, with TRBD1 as a possible D gene (5 bases). The CDR3 is 13 amino acids. V lost 1 base and J 5 bases, leaving 8 bases between the germline ends. Looked up from germline, CDR1 is SGHVS and CDR2 is FQNEAQ. This chain's CDR3 is CASSLGGGTEAFF. For the CDR3, the DNA is TGTGCCAGCAGCTTAGGCGGGGGGACTGAAGCTTTCTTT.

The gene calls are TRBV7-9 and TRBJ2-7; D might be TRBD1 (6 bases). In germline, CDR1 is SEHNR, CDR2 FQNEAQ (reference sequence). Trimming removed 0 bases from V and 4 bases from J, with 13 bases in between. The CDR3 spans 15 residues. CDR3 sequence (DNA): TGTGCCAGCAGCTTAGCGCCCCAGGGGACGTACGAGCAGTACTTC. This sequence encodes CASSLAPQGTYEQYF.

This clone was detected once. The chain joins TRBV4-2 to TRBJ2-1; 12 bases align to TRBD2. Germline loops: CDR1 LGHNA, CDR2 YNFKEQ. The CDR3 sequence is 18 residues long. J lost 2 bases, V lost 0 bases, and 5 bases had no gene match. The CDR3 DNA is TGTGCCAGCAGCCAAGACGTACTAGCGGGAGGTCCCTACAATGAGCAGTTCTTC. Encoded protein: CASSQDVLAGGPYNEQFF.

This rearrangement joins TRBV7-3 to TRBJ2-7; 8 nucleotides agree with TRBD2. The trim removed 5 bases at V and 4 bases at J, leaving 10 bases unmatched. Per the germline V gene, CDR1 is SGHTA and CDR2 is FQGTGA. The CDR3 is made up of 15 amino acids. CDR3 loop: CASSPGGGLRYEQYF. The CDR3 DNA reads as TGTGCCAGCAGCCCGGGCGGGGGGCTTCGGTACGAGCAGTACTTC. The whole variable domain, filled in from reference TRBV7-3 and TRBJ2-7, reads GAGVSQTPSNKVTEKGKYVELRCDPISGHTALYWYRQSLGQGPEFLIYFQGTGAADDSGLPNDRFFAVRPEGSVSTLKIQRTERGDSAVYLCASSPGGGLRYEQYFGPGTRLTVT.

The gene calls are TRBV27 and TRBJ2-1; 8 nucleotides match TRBD1. The CDR3 consists of 12 residues. Germline CDR1 is MNHEY and CDR2 is SMNVEV (reference sequence). Germline trimming cut 6 bases from V and 8 bases from J; bases unmatched to any gene: 3. CDR3 nucleotide sequence: TGTGCCAGCAGGACAGGGGTCCATGAGCAGTTCTTC. It codes for CASRTGVHEQFF.

V gene TRBV5-1 combines with J gene TRBJ2-3; 8 nucleotides agree with TRBD2. Germline loops: CDR1 SGHRS, CDR2 YFSETQ. V trimming: 4 bases; J trimming: 5 bases; junction bases outside the gene matches: 6. This CDR3 comprises 14 residues. This CDR3 is CASSPGGTGDTQYF. Here the CDR3 DNA reads TGCGCCAGCAGCCCGGGGGGGACCGGAGATACGCAGTATTTT.

V and J are TRBV5-6 and TRBJ2-1; 7 positions agree with TRBD2. Trimming at V came to 0 bases and at J to 8 bases, leaving 11 bases not matched to a gene. Germline V lookup: CDR1 SGHDT, CDR2 YYEEEE. The CDR3 has 16 residues. CDR3 region: CASSLAVAGVYDEQFF. The CDR3 nucleotides read TGTGCCAGCAGCTTGGCTGTGGCGGGAGTATATGATGAGCAGTTCTTC.

This CDR3 is CASSLLGDEQFF. The DNA for the CDR3 is TGTGCCAGCAGCCTCCTAGGGGATGAGCAGTTCTTC. The chain joins TRBV11-2 to TRBJ2-1; the D gene is possibly TRBD1 (5 bases). Trimming shortened V by 5 bases and J by 8 bases, and 10 bases separated the two germline ends. Germline assignment: CDR1 SGHAT and CDR2 FQNNGV. This CDR3 has 12 amino acids.

The chain links TRBV27 to TRBJ2-1; a possible D gene is TRBD2 (5 bases). CDR1 and CDR2 from the germline V gene are MNHEY and SMNVEV (reference sequence). V lost 7 bases to trimming and J lost 6 bases, with 13 bases between them. The CDR3 covers 13 residues. This CDR3 reads CASTDRGTNEQFF. DNA for the CDR3: TGTGCCAGCACCGACCGGGGAACCAATGAGCAGTTCTTC.

The V gene is TRBV7-6, the J gene TRBJ2-1; D unresolved. V was trimmed by 0 bases and J by 0 bases, leaving 6 bases between them. CDR3 length: 15 amino acids. CDR1 and CDR2 (germline): SGHVS, FNYEAQ. The CDR3: CASSLASTSYNEQFF. The CDR3 DNA reads TGTGCCAGCAGCTTAGCGTCGACCTCCTACAATGAGCAGTTCTTC.

The chain recombines TRBV7-2 with TRBJ2-1, with D unclear. Germline CDR1 is SGHTA and CDR2 is FQGNSA. The CDR3 extends over 13 amino acids. V lost 2 bases, J lost 3 bases, and 5 bases lay in between. DNA for the CDR3: TGTGCCAGCAGCTTATGGGACTACAATGAGCAGTTCTTC. Amino acids: CASSLWDYNEQFF.

J is TRBJ2-7 and V is TRBV10-3; TRBD2 aligns across 9 bases. The CDR3 has 15 amino acids. The V and J ends lost 3 bases and 0 bases, in that order; junction bases with no gene match: 3. Germline V gives CDR1 ENHRY, CDR2 SYGVKD. The CDR3 loop reads CAISESAGGSYEQYF. In DNA, the CDR3 is TGTGCCATCAGTGAATCAGCGGGAGGCTCCTACGAGCAGTACTTC.

V and J are TRBV25-1 and TRBJ1-2; D not resolved. This CDR3 is 14 amino acids long. The germline V and J ends were trimmed by 5 bases and 2 bases, with 12 bases remaining between them. Per germline, CDR1 MGHDK and CDR2 SYGVNS. The CDR3 protein is CASSSLQQNYGYTF. The CDR3 DNA sequence: TGTGCCAGCAGTAGCCTCCAGCAAAACTATGGCTACACCTTC.

The rearrangement links TRBV27 to TRBJ2-1; 7 bases align to TRBD2. Trimming cost V 2 bases and J 10 bases; bases outside gene matches: 8. Germline CDR1 MNHEY, CDR2 SMNVEV (reference sequence). This CDR3 is built from 14 residues. The CDR3 sequence: CASSLLGRAGEQFF. Here the CDR3 DNA reads TGTGCCAGCAGTTTACTGGGGAGGGCGGGCGAGCAGTTCTTC.

CDR3 sequence: CASSFSGGNGYTF. For the CDR3, the DNA is TGTGCCAGCAGCTTTAGCGGTGGGAATGGCTACACCTTC. The V call is TRBV11-1, the J call TRBJ1-2; D is unresolved. The germline V gene encodes CDR1 SGHAT and CDR2 FQDESV (reference sequence). The V end was cut by 3 bases, the J end by 6 bases, with 11 bases between. The CDR3 sequence is 13 residues long.

This clone was seen a single time. This chain uses TRBV6-6 with TRBJ2-3; no reliable D call. Trimming stripped 6 bases from V and 0 bases from J, with 10 bases between. Germline values: CDR1 MNHNY, CDR2 SVGAGI (reference sequence). CDR3 length: 14 residues. The CDR3 is CASSQYRSTDTQYF. DNA for the CDR3: TGTGCCAGCAGCCAATATCGGAGCACAGATACGCAGTATTTT.